This TCR beta chain was obtained from a study of T cell responses to AZD1222 COVID-19 vaccine. The study's findings and limits: At 160-218 and 743-854, vaccine-associated CD4 TCRs were dominant, and they spanned spike. Reportedly, nearly half of unique spike TCRs recognized epitopes outside B.1.351/B.1.1.7 mutations.

In the case of this clone: Its antigen is undetermined.

Timing groups of about 4 and about 12 weeks for second doses were pooled. Method: immunoSEQ multiplex PCR; TCRdb's copy keeps in-frame clones and lacks some. Of 95,000 to 110,000 clones in the sample, over 80% are singletons; the top ten hold 7.5% to 9.5%. The trim removed 5 bases at V and 2 bases at J, leaving 3 bases unmatched. The V gene's germline CDR1 is SGHVS and CDR2 FQNEAQ. This CDR3 is 14 amino acids long. The sample was peripheral blood, taken 28 days after the second AZD1222 dose. This TCR came from an adult who received the AZD1222 COVID-19 vaccine. This chain uses TRBV7-8 with TRBJ2-7; 10 positions match TRBD2. The CDR3 loop is CASSKLAGTYEQYF. CDR3 in DNA: TGTGCCAGCAGCAAACTAGCGGGAACCTACGAGCAGTACTTC.